The clone carrying this TCR beta chain was found many times. The antigen remains undetermined. The data belong to a study of response to subunit inactivated influenza vaccine. General study points: Authors suggested few new T cells are recruited by each seasonal influenza vaccination.

V was pared by 3 bases and J by 9 bases, with 12 bases between. Germline assignment: CDR1 DFQATT and CDR2 SNEGSKA (reference sequence). The CDR3 runs to 11 residues. A single record per CDR3 protein comes from TCRdb applying MiXCR to the RT-PCR reads. The table records about 160,000 distinct CDR3 sequences, about a tenth of them present only once. The rearrangement links TRBV20-1 to TRBJ2-7; tentatively, D is TRBD2 (6 bases). The sequence was collected from a man aged 45-65 years who received an inactivated influenza vaccine. The source material was non-naive T cells sorted from PBMCs, sampled roughly 48 days after vaccination. The CDR3 nucleotides are TGCAGTGCTAGTACGGGGGAGCGGCAGTACTTC. It yields the protein CSASTGERQYF.